These 7 T cell receptor beta chains came from one sample sequenced in a study of tumor and adjacent non-tumor tissue in lung cancer. Three rounds of nested PCR, following a modified ARM-PCR protocol, produced the TCRbeta library. Each CDR3 protein is one row after TCRdb ran MiXCR on the multiplex PCR reads. The sample has fewer than 120,000 distinct CDR3 sequences, approximately 84% seen once; the top ten hold 20% to 25%. The template was RNA from unsorted bulk tissue. The sequenced sample consisted of lung tumor tissue. The receptors here all came from a man between 65 and 85 years old with non-small cell lung cancer.

As concerns this clonotype: One end of the junction is discordant with germline, which a read error may explain. V usage is TRBV12-3 or TRBV12-4 and J usage is TRBJ1-5; D not certain. CDR3 length equals 12 residues. CDR3 coding DNA: TGTGCCAGCAGTTTAGGTAATCAGCCCGAGCATTTT. It encodes CASSLGNQPEHF.

Remarks on this clonotype: It is likely a read error, because the conserved phenylalanine at the end of the CDR3 is missing. This chain links TRBV11-2 with TRBJ1-1; TRBD1 agrees at 8 bases. The germline V gene encodes CDR1 SGHAT and CDR2 FQNNGV. The CDR3 loop spans 14 amino acids. CDR3 in amino acids: CVSRSLGQGGEAFL. DNA for the CDR3: TGTGTCAGCAGGTCCCTAGGACAGGGCGGTGAAGCTTTCTTA.

A remark on this clonotype: A much more abundant neighbour one base away suggests this may be a read error. The chain joins TRBV28 to TRBJ2-7; D not resolved. Germline-derived CDR1 and CDR2 are MDHEN and SYDVKM. CDR3 size: 13 residues. The CDR3 spells CTSSSVSSYEQYF. CDR3 bases: TGTACCAGCAGTTCGGTCTCCTCCTACGAGCAGTACTTC.

This clonotype has just one count. Here the CDR3 omits its conserved ending phenylalanine or tryptophan, so a read error is the likely source. It is unclear where the CDR3 begins or ends on the DNA, so no DNA is shown, and the CDR3 is as TCRdb lists it. The V call is TRBV12-3 or TRBV12-4, the J call TRBJ1-6; TRBD1 is the table's D call, not checked against the DNA. The CDR3 has 14 amino acids, counting both end residues. The CDR3 reads CASSRTVCNSPLHS.

V gene TRBV12-3 or TRBV12-4 combines with J gene TRBJ2-5, with TRBD2 identical over 10 bases. There are 20 residues in the CDR3. J was trimmed by 5 bases and V by 8 bases; bases with no gene match: 26. This chain's CDR3 is CASGKSDHPTSGLPQETQYF. For the CDR3, the DNA is TGTGCCAGCGGAAAAAGCGACCATCCGACTAGCGGGCTTCCACAGGAGACCCAGTACTTC.

V and J are TRBV5-4 and TRBJ1-3; no clear D gene. The CDR3 covers 12 residues. Germline V gene data show CDR1 as SGHNT and CDR2 as YYREEE (reference sequence). Trimming pared 2 bases from V and 5 bases from J, leaving 5 bases between. CDR3 DNA sequence: TGTGCCAGCAGCTTCGAGCGAAACACCATATATTTT. It codes for CASSFERNTIYF.

As concerns this clonotype: Here the CDR3 omits its conserved ending phenylalanine or tryptophan, so a read error is the likely source. The chain employs TRBV19 and TRBJ1-6, with 7 bases that match TRBD1. CDR1 is LNHDA and CDR2 is SQIVND in the germline V gene (reference sequence). The CDR3 consists of 15 residues. V was pared by 7 bases and J by 7 bases, with 10 bases of the junction left unmatched. In nucleotides, the CDR3 is TGTGCCAGTACCGATTGGGACAGAGGAAATTCACCCCTCCACTTA. Translated: CASTDWDRGNSPLHL.